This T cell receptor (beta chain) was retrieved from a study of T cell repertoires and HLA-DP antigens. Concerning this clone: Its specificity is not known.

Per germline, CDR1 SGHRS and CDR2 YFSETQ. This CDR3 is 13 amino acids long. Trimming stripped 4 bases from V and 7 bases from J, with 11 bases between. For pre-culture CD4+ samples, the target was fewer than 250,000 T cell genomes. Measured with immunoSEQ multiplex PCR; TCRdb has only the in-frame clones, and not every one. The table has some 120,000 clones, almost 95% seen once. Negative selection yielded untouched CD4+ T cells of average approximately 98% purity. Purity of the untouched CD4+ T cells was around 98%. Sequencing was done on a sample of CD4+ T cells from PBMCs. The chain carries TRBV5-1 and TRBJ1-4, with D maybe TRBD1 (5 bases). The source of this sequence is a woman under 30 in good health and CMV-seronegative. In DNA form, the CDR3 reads TGCGCCAGCAGCGCGACAGACGGTGAAAAACTGTTTTTT. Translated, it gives CASSATDGEKLFF.